The present TCR beta chain was sequenced within a study of radiotherapy plus CTLA-4 blockade in lung cancer. The CDR3 is 13 residues long. V was pared by 6 bases and J by 0 bases, with 2 bases of the junction left unmatched. Germline values: CDR1 MDHEN, CDR2 SYDVKM. Clones were read by immunoSEQ multiplex PCR, and TCRdb kept only the in-frame ones, dropping some. The sample records 90,000 to 130,000 clones, more than 75% being singletons. This TCR was recovered from a human donor with non-small cell lung cancer that progressed on radiotherapy plus ipilimumab. Some clones in this sample may be carry-over from other donors' samples. The sample here was peripheral blood, taken from a patient treated with radiotherapy plus ipilimumab. V gene TRBV28 combines with J gene TRBJ2-7; 7 nucleotides align to TRBD1. CDR3 sequence: CASSRDSSYEQYF. CDR3 nucleotide sequence: TGTGCCAGCAGCCGGGACAGCTCCTACGAGCAGTACTTC.